The 32 T cell receptor beta chains listed next were all sequenced from one sample in a study of CD8 T cells in Susac syndrome. Random hexamers primed reverse transcription of 0.5 to 1 ug RNA. TCRdb re-called the immunoSEQ multiplex PCR reads with MiXCR, one entry per CDR3 protein. The profile shows roughly 140,000 distinct CDR3 sequences, roughly 96% of them singletons. Sequences were obtained from CD4+ T cells from PBMCs. Source of these receptors: a human donor with Susac syndrome.

The chain joins TRBV6-5 to TRBJ2-5, with a weak D call TRBD2 (6 bases). V was trimmed by 8 bases and J by 5 bases, leaving 18 bases between them. From germline, CDR1 is MNHEY and CDR2 SVGAGI. There are 14 residues in the CDR3. The CDR3 is CASEYRRGGETQYF. The CDR3 bases are TGTGCCAGCGAGTATCGGCGGGGTGGCGAGACCCAGTACTTC.

The CDR3 region is CASSQGGPGELFF. The CDR3 coding sequence is TGTGCCAGCAGCCAAGGAGGGCCCGGGGAGCTGTTTTTT. The chain couples TRBV7-3 to TRBJ2-2; D perhaps matches TRBD2 (6 bases). Germline-derived CDR1 and CDR2 are SGHTA and FQGTGA. This CDR3 is 13 amino acids long. V lost 5 bases and J lost 6, with 10 bases in between.

This clonotype was picked up one time. The rearrangement uses TRBV7-8 and TRBJ1-6, with D hard to call. Germline V gene sequence: CDR1 SGHVS, CDR2 FQNEAQ. V lost 1 base and J 14 bases, leaving 9 bases between the germline ends. The CDR3 covers 12 residues. This chain's CDR3 is CASSLEGETLHF. CDR3 bases: TGTGCCAGCAGCTTAGAGGGAGAGACCCTCCACTTT.

The genes are TRBV25-1 and TRBJ2-3; D gene ambiguous. Trimming removed 6 bases at V and 6 bases at J, with 4 bases between. The CDR3 length is 10 residues. CDR1 is MGHDK and CDR2 is SYGVNS in the germline V gene. The CDR3 spells CASSPDTQYF. The CDR3 DNA reads as TGTGCCAGCAGCCCCGATACGCAGTATTTT.

The chain employs TRBV5-6 and TRBJ1-6, with no clear D. Germline V gene sequence: CDR1 SGHDT, CDR2 YYEEEE. Trimming left V 2 bases short and J 9 bases short, with 6 bases between. The CDR3 totals 12 residues. CDR3 sequence: CASSFTSSPLHF. Written as DNA, the CDR3 is TGTGCCAGCAGCTTCACAAGTTCACCCCTCCACTTT.

The chain couples TRBV20-1 to TRBJ2-3, with D tentatively TRBD2 (5 bases). Trimming stripped 5 bases from V and 9 bases from J, with 12 bases between. This CDR3 spans 11 amino acids. CDR1 is DFQATT, CDR2 SNEGSKA, per germline (reference sequence). The CDR3 DNA is TGCAGTGCTCCCGCCGGGGTCACGCAGTATTTT. Encoded protein: CSAPAGVTQYF.

The genes are TRBV9 and TRBJ1-2, with D unclear. Germline loops: CDR1 SGDLS, CDR2 YYNGEE. The CDR3 loop spans 14 amino acids. V was trimmed by 0 bases and J by 9 bases, leaving 15 bases between them. In nucleotides, the CDR3 is TGTGCCAGCAGCGTAGGAGGTGGAGGGAGACGCTACACCTTC. Residues: CASSVGGGGRRYTF.

The chain joins TRBV12-3 or TRBV12-4 to TRBJ1-5; 10 nucleotides line up with TRBD1. This CDR3 region has 16 residues. V lost 6 bases to trimming and J lost 0 bases; unmatched junction nucleotides: 5. The CDR3 DNA sequence: TGTGCCAGCAGCCTCAGACAGGGGGCTAGCAATCAGCCCCAGCATTTT. Translation: CASSLRQGASNQPQHF.

The gene calls are TRBV29-1 and TRBJ2-1; TRBD1 agrees at 8 bases. The V and J ends lost 3 bases and 13 bases, in that order; junction bases with no gene match: 2. Per the germline V gene, CDR1 is SQVTM and CDR2 is ANQGSEA. The CDR3 contains 10 residues. The CDR3 spells CSVDQGAQFF. In DNA form, the CDR3 reads TGCAGCGTTGATCAGGGGGCACAGTTCTTC.

Turning to this clonotype: At one end the junction does not follow the germline gene, possibly because of a read error. V usage is TRBV29-1 and J usage is TRBJ2-7; D ambiguous. The CDR3 has 11 residues. The germline CDR1 and CDR2 sequences are SQVTM and ANQGSEA. The CDR3 region is CSVEEQGLERF. The CDR3 DNA reads TGCAGCGTTGAGGAGCAAGGCCTGGAAAGGTTC.

This chain links TRBV5-4 with TRBJ2-3, with 10 bases that match TRBD2. CDR1 is SGHNT and CDR2 is YYREEE in the germline V gene (reference sequence). This CDR3 spans 17 amino acids. J lost 0 bases, V lost 4 bases, and 8 bases had no gene match. The DNA of the CDR3 is TGTGCCAGCAGCCCTCGGAGCGGGGGGGTTAGCACAGATACGCAGTATTTT. Encoded protein: CASSPRSGGVSTDTQYF.

V is TRBV4-2 and J is TRBJ1-6; 10 positions match TRBD1. V lost 0 bases and J lost 10; bases outside the gene matches: 3. Germline CDR1 is LGHNA and CDR2 is YNFKEQ. The CDR3 totals 15 residues. In DNA, the CDR3 is TGTGCCAGCAGCCAAGAGGGGACAGGGGACTCACCCCTCCACTTT. Translating gives CASSQEGTGDSPLHF.

This clonotype was recorded only once. At one boundary the junction diverges from the germline segment, which might be a read error. The chain couples TRBV2 to TRBJ1-2; D is unclear. Looked up from germline, CDR1 is SNHLY and CDR2 is FYNNEI. The CDR3 contains 13 residues. The CDR3 is CASREGIFGGYTF. DNA for the CDR3: TGTGCCAGCAGGGAAGGCATATTCGGGGGCTACACCTTC. Full variable domain (rest looked up from reference TRBV2 and TRBJ1-2): EPEVTQTPSHQVTQMGQEVILRCVPISNHLYFYWYRQILGQKVEFLVSFYNNEISEKSEIFDDQFSVERPDGSNFTLKIRSTKLEDSAMYFCASREGIFGGYTFGSGTRLTVV.

The CDR3 region is CASSPGLAGHSYEQYF. DNA for the CDR3: TGTGCCAGCAGTCCAGGACTAGCGGGCCACTCCTACGAGCAGTACTTC. This chain links TRBV12-3 or TRBV12-4 with TRBJ2-7, with TRBD2 matching over 11 bases. The V gene end was trimmed by 5 bases and the J gene end by 0 bases; junction bases not matched to a gene: 6. There are 16 residues in the CDR3.

This chain links TRBV29-1 with TRBJ2-5, with TRBD2 matching 7 bases. CDR3 size: 11 residues. Trimming cost V 7 bases and J 5 bases; bases outside gene matches: 4. Germline CDR1 reads SQVTM; CDR2 reads ANQGSEA. CDR3 protein: CSGGLSETQYF. The CDR3 coding sequence is TGCAGCGGGGGACTATCGGAGACCCAGTACTTC.

The genes are TRBV11-2 and TRBJ2-7; D gene unclear. CDR1 is SGHAT and CDR2 is FQNNGV in the germline V gene. V dropped 1 base and J dropped 9 bases, with 10 bases sitting between them. The CDR3 is 12 residues long. The CDR3 here is CASSLGLNGQYF. DNA for the CDR3: TGTGCCAGCAGCTTAGGACTTAACGGGCAGTACTTC.

This chain joins TRBV5-1 and TRBJ2-1; D remains ambiguous. The CDR3 extends over 12 amino acids. V was shortened by 2 bases and J by 9 bases, with 9 bases between the two germline ends. Germline CDR1 reads SGHRS; CDR2 reads YFSETQ. CDR3 sequence: CASSLLSGEQFF. CDR3 DNA sequence: TGCGCCAGCAGCTTATTATCGGGTGAGCAGTTCTTC.

The CDR3 sequence is CASSGFGANVLTF. The CDR3 nucleotides read TGTGCCAGCAGTGGGTTTGGGGCCAACGTCCTGACTTTC. V is TRBV5-4 and J is TRBJ2-6; no clear D. Between the trimmed V and J ends, which lost 5 bases and 3 bases, there was a span of 6 bases. CDR3 length equals 13 residues. Germline lookup yields CDR1 SGHNT and CDR2 YYREEE (reference sequence). Complete variable domain (other parts from reference TRBV5-4 and TRBJ2-6): ETGVTQSPTHLIKTRGQQVTLRCSSQSGHNTVSWYQQALGQGPQFIFQYYREEENGRGNFPPRFSGLQFPNYSSELNVNALELDDSALYLCASSGFGANVLTFGAGSRLTVL.

The CDR3 reads CASSEWGLHTEAFF. The CDR3 bases are TGTGCCAGCAGTGAATGGGGACTGCACACTGAAGCTTTCTTT. This rearrangement joins TRBV25-1 to TRBJ1-1, with D possibly TRBD1 on 5 matching bases. The CDR3 is made up of 14 amino acids. Per germline, CDR1 MGHDK and CDR2 SYGVNS. Trimming shortened V by 1 base and J by 3 bases, and 9 bases separated the two germline ends.

The J gene is TRBJ2-2, the V gene TRBV7-2, with D perhaps being TRBD1 or TRBD2 (6 bases each). The V gene lost 2 bases and the J gene lost 0 bases, with 10 bases spanning the gap. Germline values: CDR1 SGHTA, CDR2 FQGNSA. CDR3 length equals 16 residues. DNA of the CDR3: TGTGCCAGCAGCTTACGGGGGCCCCCGAACACCGGGGAGCTGTTTTTT. It translates to CASSLRGPPNTGELFF.

The chain is built from TRBV9 and TRBJ1-1; D is undetermined. V was trimmed by 0 bases and J by 4 bases, leaving 13 bases between them. CDR3 length: 15 amino acids. In germline, CDR1 is SGDLS, CDR2 YYNGEE. The CDR3 region is CASSVGPSTATEAFF. The CDR3 DNA reads as TGTGCCAGCAGCGTAGGGCCTTCAACGGCCACTGAAGCTTTCTTT.

J is TRBJ2-1 and V is TRBV20-1; D is unresolved. Trimming removed 2 bases from V and 3 bases from J, with 8 bases in between. The length of the CDR3 is 13 residues. The germline V gene encodes CDR1 DFQATT and CDR2 SNEGSKA (reference sequence). CDR3 residues: CSARLGLYNEQFF. For the CDR3, the DNA is TGCAGTGCTAGATTGGGCCTCTACAATGAGCAGTTCTTC.

To note about this clonotype: The junction departs from the called germline gene at one end, perhaps through a read error. The CDR3 loop reads CSVAGAIAAVRFF. CDR3 DNA: TGCAGCGTGGCCGGGGCTATTGCTGCGGTTCGTTTCTTT. V is TRBV29-1 and J is TRBJ1-4, with a weak D call TRBD1 (5 bases). The CDR3 consists of 13 residues. Germline CDR1 reads SQVTM; CDR2 reads ANQGSEA.

The V and J genes are TRBV12-3 or TRBV12-4 and TRBJ2-1; 9 bases align to TRBD1. The CDR3 runs to 14 residues. Trimming took 6 bases from V and 9 from J; bases not matched to a gene: 9. CDR3 bases: TGTGCCAGCAGAAGAATACAGGGGGCTGGTGAGCAGTTCTTC. Its protein is CASRRIQGAGEQFF.

The genes are TRBV15 and TRBJ2-4; D call uncertain. Germline values: CDR1 LNHNV, CDR2 YYDKDF (reference sequence). This CDR3 has 14 residues. Trimming pared 1 base from V and 7 bases from J, leaving 11 bases between. The DNA of the CDR3 is TGTGCCACCAGCAGAGGAATGGCACCGAACATTCAGTACTTC. It specifies CATSRGMAPNIQYF.

This sequence joins TRBV6-5 and TRBJ2-7; either TRBD1 or TRBD2 may supply D (5 bases each). This CDR3 is 15 amino acids long. Trimming cost V 6 bases and J 0 bases, with 15 bases left between them. Germline values: CDR1 MNHEY, CDR2 SVGAGI. The CDR3 DNA follows: TGTGCCAGCAGCCGGGACGGCGAAAGCTCCTACGAGCAGTACTTC. Translated: CASSRDGESSYEQYF.

V is TRBV20-1 and J is TRBJ2-3, with D hard to call. The CDR3 consists of 13 residues. The germline V gene encodes CDR1 DFQATT and CDR2 SNEGSKA (reference sequence). V was pared by 5 bases and J by 0 bases, with 9 bases between. DNA for the CDR3: TGCAGTGCTGGGGTGGTCAGCACAGATACGCAGTATTTT. As protein: CSAGVVSTDTQYF.

The chain has TRBV20-1 and TRBJ1-5, with D maybe TRBD1 (6 bases). This CDR3 region has 14 residues. V lost 3 bases, J lost 3 bases, and 12 bases lay in between. Germline V gene lookup returns CDR1 DFQATT and CDR2 SNEGSKA (reference sequence). CDR3 region: CSASRGQTNQPQHF. The CDR3 coding sequence is TGCAGTGCTAGCCGAGGACAGACCAATCAGCCCCAGCATTTT.

J is TRBJ1-1 and V is TRBV29-1; TRBD1 matches at 7 bases. Looked up from germline, CDR1 is SQVTM and CDR2 is ANQGSEA. The CDR3 contains 13 residues. V dropped 1 base and J dropped 1; count of bases not matched to a gene: 0. CDR3 residues: CSVEGTGNTEAFF. Written as DNA, the CDR3 is TGCAGCGTTGAAGGGACAGGGAACACTGAAGCTTTCTTT.

The chain carries TRBV29-1 and TRBJ2-7; 10 bases map to TRBD2. The CDR3 extends over 14 amino acids. In germline, CDR1 is SQVTM, CDR2 ANQGSEA. J gave up 3 bases and V 4 bases, and 6 bases lay outside the gene matches. CDR3 sequence (DNA): TGCAGCGTTGTGTCTAGCGGGGGTTTCTACGAGCAGTACTTC. Translating gives CSVVSSGGFYEQYF.

This clonotype has only one observation. The rearrangement uses TRBV19 and TRBJ2-7; 9 bases agree with TRBD1. V trimming: 4 bases; J trimming: 1 base; junction bases outside the gene matches: 5. The CDR3 is made up of 15 amino acids. Per germline, CDR1 LNHDA and CDR2 SQIVND (reference sequence). Here the CDR3 DNA reads TGTGCCAGTAGTAGGGGACAGGGATCGTCCTACGAGCAGTACTTC. Residues: CASSRGQGSSYEQYF. The full variable domain, completed using reference TRBV19 and TRBJ2-7, is DGGITQSPKYLFRKEGQNVTLSCEQNLNHDAMYWYRQDPGQGLRLIYYSQIVNDFQKGDIAEGYSVSREKKESFPLTVTSAQKNPTAFYLCASSRGQGSSYEQYFGPGTRLTVT.

CDR3 DNA sequence: TGTGCCAGCGCACCCTCAGGGGGCCACGAGCAGTACTTC. Translating it yields CASAPSGGHEQYF. V and J are TRBV13 and TRBJ2-7; 8 bases align to TRBD1. The CDR3 spans 13 residues. Germline V gene sequence: CDR1 PRHDT, CDR2 FYEKMQ (reference sequence). With V trimmed by 8 bases and J by 5 bases, 8 bases remained unmatched.